The 27 T cell receptor beta chains below all came from one sample that was sequenced in a study of lymphopenia after photon versus proton radiotherapy. TCRdb keeps only in-frame clones here, not all; method: immunoSEQ multiplex PCR. The sample records 26,000 or so clones, around 81% being singletons. The sequenced sample was peripheral blood, obtained from a patient treated with photon-based radiotherapy. These receptors were taken from a man in his fifties or sixties with gastric cancer.

The chain recombines TRBV18 with TRBJ1-1; D is ambiguous. The CDR3 is 12 amino acids. Germline V gene data show CDR1 as KGHSH and CDR2 as LQKENI. V was cut by 3 bases and J by 1 base, with 3 bases left in between. CDR3 sequence reads: CASSPQNTEAFF. DNA of the CDR3: TGTGCCAGCTCACCTCAGAACACTGAAGCTTTCTTT.

V usage is TRBV11-2 and J usage is TRBJ2-7; D might be TRBD1 or TRBD2, each matching 5 bases. Trimming removed 0 bases at V and 4 bases at J, with 16 bases between. The CDR3 extends over 16 amino acids. CDR1 and CDR2 from the germline V gene are SGHAT and FQNNGV. CDR3 in DNA: TGTGCCAGCAGCTTAGATGCGGGCAGGGCCGTTTACGAGCAGTACGTC. This gives the protein CASSLDAGRAVYEQYV.

This rearrangement joins TRBV5-4 to TRBJ2-5; tentatively, D is TRBD1 or TRBD2 (6 bases each). The V end lost 4 bases, the J end lost 4 bases, and 23 bases lay between the germline ends. This CDR3 region has 17 residues. Germline CDR1 reads SGHNT; CDR2 reads YYREEE (reference sequence). The CDR3 nucleotides are TGTGCCAGCAGCAGTTCTGGGGGGCGATTGGGCAGAGAGACCCAGTACTTC. The encoded protein is CASSSSGGRLGRETQYF.

This chain uses TRBV7-3 with TRBJ1-2; 9 nucleotides align to TRBD1. Per germline, CDR1 SGHTA and CDR2 FQGTGA. With V trimmed by 5 bases and J by 0 bases, 16 bases remained unmatched. The CDR3 length is 19 residues. CDR3: CASSPPERQGVTANYGYTF. The CDR3 nucleotides read TGTGCCAGCAGCCCCCCCGAGCGACAGGGGGTTACAGCTAACTATGGCTACACCTTC. The full variable domain, in which reference TRBV7-3 and TRBJ1-2 provide the parts outside the CDR3, is GAGVSQTPSNKVTEKGKYVELRCDPISGHTALYWYRQSLGQGPEFLIYFQGTGAADDSGLPNDRFFAVRPEGSVSTLKIQRTERGDSAVYLCASSPPERQGVTANYGYTFGSGTRLTVV.

The V call is TRBV10-2, the J call TRBJ2-5; D is perhaps TRBD2 (5 bases). Germline V CDR1 and CDR2: WSHSY, SAAADI. The ends were cut back, 4 bases at V and 5 bases at J, with 11 bases in the middle. This CDR3 has 13 amino acids. CDR3 bases: TGCGCCAGCAGTGTGGGAAGGAGGGAGACCCAGTACTTC. Its translation is CASSVGRRETQYF.

V and J are TRBV28 and TRBJ2-5; D unclear. The germline V and J ends were trimmed by 7 bases and 5 bases, with 8 bases remaining between them. The CDR3 consists of 11 residues. Germline values: CDR1 MDHEN, CDR2 SYDVKM. This chain's CDR3 is CASTASETQYF. The CDR3 DNA sequence: TGTGCCAGCACGGCCAGTGAGACCCAGTACTTC.

The rearrangement links TRBV10-1 to TRBJ2-5; 11 bases match TRBD1. This CDR3 is 13 amino acids long. The ends lost 6 bases at V and 4 bases at J; junction bases unmatched: 1. Germline CDR1 reads WNHNN; CDR2 reads SYGVQD (reference sequence). CDR3 in DNA: TGCGCCAGCAGGGACAGGGGGCTAGAGACCCAGTACTTC. It is translated as CASRDRGLETQYF.

This clone was counted between two and nine times. The chain recombines TRBV21-1 with TRBJ2-2; the table's D call of TRBD1 was not tested on the DNA. TRBV21-1 represents a pseudogene. The CDR3 has 15 amino acids. CDR3 loop: CASSKKGADTGELFF. The CDR3 bases are TGTGCCAGCAGCAAAAAGGGGGCAGACACCGGGGAGCTGTTTTTT.

The V and J genes are TRBV5-4 and TRBJ2-2; 10 bases line up with TRBD2. V shed 5 bases, J shed 7 bases, and the junction held 5 bases outside the gene matches. The CDR3 is 14 residues long. The germline CDR1 and CDR2 sequences are SGHNT and YYREEE (reference sequence). The CDR3 sequence is CASRLAGFSGELFF. DNA of the CDR3: TGTGCCAGCAGACTAGCGGGGTTTAGCGGGGAGCTGTTTTTT.

The chain joins TRBV2 to TRBJ2-3; D call uncertain. The V end lost 3 bases, the J end lost 2 bases, and 9 bases lay between the germline ends. CDR3 length equals 14 residues. Germline V gives CDR1 SNHLY, CDR2 FYNNEI. The CDR3 loop reads CASSDRIYTDTQYF. The CDR3 region has the DNA TGTGCCAGCAGTGACAGGATTTACACAGATACGCAGTATTTT.

The chain combines TRBV7-2 with TRBJ1-1; D unresolved. Trimming cost V 3 bases and J 0 bases, with 8 bases left between them. Germline V gene sequence: CDR1 SGHTA, CDR2 FQGNSA. The CDR3 extends over 14 amino acids. As DNA, the CDR3 is TGTGCCAGCAGCTTGAGGAGTGTGAACACTGAAGCTTTCTTT. This gives the protein CASSLRSVNTEAFF.

The chain combines TRBV19 with TRBJ1-2; D possibly corresponds to TRBD1 (6 bases). The CDR3 spans 14 residues. The V end was cut by 5 bases, the J end by 4 bases, with 14 bases between. Germline assignment: CDR1 LNHDA and CDR2 SQIVND (reference sequence). CDR3 in amino acids: CASSQTGSGYGYTF. The CDR3 region has the DNA TGTGCCAGTAGTCAGACAGGCAGCGGCTATGGCTACACCTTC. Using reference TRBV19 and TRBJ1-2 for the parts outside the CDR3, the full variable domain is DGGITQSPKYLFRKEGQNVTLSCEQNLNHDAMYWYRQDPGQGLRLIYYSQIVNDFQKGDIAEGYSVSREKKESFPLTVTSAQKNPTAFYLCASSQTGSGYGYTFGSGTRLTVV.

V gene TRBV5-6 combines with J gene TRBJ2-3, with 8 bases matching TRBD1. The J segment lost 4 bases and the V segment lost 2 bases, leaving 6 bases of the junction unmatched. The CDR3 is made up of 15 amino acids. The germline V gene has CDR1 SGHDT and CDR2 YYEEEE. The CDR3 bases are TGTGCCAGCAGCTTCAGGGGGCGTTTGTCAGATACGCAGTATTTT. Its protein is CASSFRGRLSDTQYF. The full variable domain, with the rest looked up from reference TRBV5-6 and TRBJ2-3, is DAGVTQSPTHLIKTRGQQVTLRCSPKSGHDTVSWYQQALGQGPQFIFQYYEEEERQRGNFPDRFSGHQFPNYSSELNVNALLLGDSALYLCASSFRGRLSDTQYFGPGTRLTVL.

CDR3 protein: CASSLARRRLSGNTIYF. The CDR3 coding sequence is TGTGCCAGCAGCTTAGCGCGACGTAGACTCTCTGGAAACACCATATATTTT. This sequence joins TRBV7-2 and TRBJ1-3; D is unresolved. Trimming pared 0 bases from V and 0 bases from J, leaving 12 bases between. This CDR3 region has 17 residues. CDR1 and CDR2 (germline): SGHTA, FQGNSA.

This chain connects TRBV19 to TRBJ2-7; D may be TRBD1 (8 bases). This CDR3 comprises 14 residues. Germline CDR1 reads LNHDA; CDR2 reads SQIVND (reference sequence). Trimming stripped 6 bases from V and 4 bases from J, with 16 bases between. The CDR3, as DNA: TGTGCCAGTAGGAACAGGGGGGGGCCTTACGAGCAGTACTTC. This sequence encodes CASRNRGGPYEQYF.

The chain recombines TRBV29-1 with TRBJ2-1; perhaps D is TRBD1 or TRBD2 (5 bases each). Trimming stripped 6 bases from V and 4 bases from J, with 13 bases between. The CDR3 totals 13 residues. The germline V gene encodes CDR1 SQVTM and CDR2 ANQGSEA. CDR3 sequence (DNA): TGCAGCGTCCCCCGGGACGGGTACAATGAGCAGTTCTTC. Protein sequence: CSVPRDGYNEQFF.

The CDR3 here is CASSQDRTTDTQYF. CDR3 DNA: TGCGCCAGCAGCCAAGATAGGACAACAGATACGCAGTATTTT. V is TRBV4-1 and J is TRBJ2-3, with a weak D call TRBD1 (5 bases). Trimming removed 0 bases from V and 3 bases from J, with 7 bases in between. Germline V gene lookup returns CDR1 MGHRA and CDR2 YSYEKL. This CDR3 region has 14 residues.

The chain is built from TRBV14 and TRBJ2-7; 7 bases match TRBD2. CDR1 and CDR2 from the germline V gene are SGHDN and FVKESK. The CDR3 has 13 amino acids. The J segment lost 2 bases and the V segment lost 4 bases, leaving 2 bases of the junction unmatched. Here the CDR3 DNA reads TGTGCCAGCAGCCCAAGCGGGACCTACGAGCAGTACGTC. It encodes CASSPSGTYEQYV.

This chain joins TRBV30 and TRBJ1-6; D is ambiguous. Between the trimmed V and J ends, which lost 0 bases and 10 bases, there was a span of 10 bases. The CDR3 has 13 amino acids. From germline, CDR1 is GTSNPN and CDR2 SVGIG (reference sequence). The CDR3 DNA reads as TGTGCCTGGAGTGTGGGTGGGGTATCACCCCTCCACTTT. It codes for CAWSVGGVSPLHF.

This chain links TRBV7-6 with TRBJ2-3; 11 bases match TRBD2. After removal of 5 bases from V and 6 bases from J, the junction contained 19 bases not matched to a gene. This CDR3 contains 19 residues. Germline-derived CDR1 and CDR2 are SGHVS and FNYEAQ. Here the CDR3 DNA reads TGTGCCAGCAGCCCCCAACCGGGACTAGCGGACACTTCCGCGGATACGCAGTATTTT. Protein sequence: CASSPQPGLADTSADTQYF.

The rearrangement joins TRBV7-6 to TRBJ2-5; D unclear. V was cut by 0 bases and J by 1 base, with 6 bases left in between. Germline loops: CDR1 SGHVS, CDR2 FNYEAQ. The CDR3 covers 14 residues. Here the CDR3 reads CASSLARSQETQYF. The CDR3 region has the DNA TGTGCCAGCAGCTTAGCCCGGTCCCAAGAGACCCAGTACTTC.

A few counts support this clone. The rearrangement uses TRBV6-1 and TRBJ1-5; D remains ambiguous. The CDR3 has 14 amino acids. Trimming took 4 bases from V and 1 from J, leaving 8 bases between them. The germline CDR1 and CDR2 sequences are MNHNS and SASEGT. The DNA for the CDR3 is TGTGCCAGCAGTGTACCGCGAAGCAATCAGCCCCAGCATTTT. Amino acids: CASSVPRSNQPQHF.

This clone was counted once. The chain uses TRBV18 and TRBJ1-3, with D perhaps matching TRBD1 (6 bases). CDR1 and CDR2 from the germline V gene are KGHSH and LQKENI. This CDR3 is built from 15 residues. Between the trimmed V and J ends, which lost 2 bases and 0 bases, there was a span of 8 bases. CDR3 loop: CASSPGQISGNTIYF. For the CDR3, the DNA is TGTGCCAGCTCACCAGGACAGATCTCTGGAAACACCATATATTTT.

The genes are TRBV5-6 and TRBJ2-5, with a weak D call TRBD1 (5 bases). The J call is uncertain, as TRBJ2-7 better fits the DNA end. CDR1 and CDR2 from the germline V gene are SGHDT and YYEEEE. The CDR3 runs to 11 residues. The CDR3 bases are TGTGCCAGCAGCAAGACAGACGAGCAGTACTTC. It yields the protein CASSKTDEQYF.

The genes are TRBV9 and TRBJ1-2, with 9 bases that match TRBD1. Trimming removed 4 bases from V and 5 bases from J; junction bases left unmatched: 6. This CDR3 has 14 residues. The germline gives CDR1 SGDLS, CDR2 YYNGEE. CDR3 in DNA: TGTGCCAGCAGCCGGGGGGACAGGGAGTATGGCTACACCTTC. Translated, it gives CASSRGDREYGYTF.

The DNA for the CDR3 is TGTGCCAGCAGTGGCGACAGAGGGCGGACTGAAGCTTTCTTT. Translated, it gives CASSGDRGRTEAFF. This chain uses TRBV6-1 with TRBJ1-1; a possible D gene is TRBD1 (5 bases). V was pared by 4 bases and J by 5 bases, with 14 bases between. This CDR3 is built from 14 residues. From germline, CDR1 is MNHNS and CDR2 SASEGT.

V gene TRBV5-1 combines with J gene TRBJ2-7; 8 bases map to TRBD1. Trimming took 3 bases from V and 3 from J; bases not matched to a gene: 5. The germline gives CDR1 SGHRS, CDR2 YFSETQ. CDR3 length equals 14 residues. Here the CDR3 reads CASSSDGQGYEQYV. The CDR3 region has the DNA TGCGCCAGCAGCTCAGACGGACAGGGCTACGAGCAGTACGTC.